This record looks at one T cell receptor beta chain sequence and its context. This entry is derived from a study of T cell responses to AZD1222 COVID-19 vaccine. Data came from immunoSEQ multiplex PCR; TCRdb stores just in-frame clones and leaves some out. This table holds about 150,000 clones, around 88% found once. The CDR3 has 18 residues. Germline V gene sequence: CDR1 SEHNR, CDR2 FQNEAQ (reference sequence). The V gene lost 1 base and the J gene lost 2 bases, with 20 bases spanning the gap. Sequencing was performed on peripheral blood, taken on day 0 of MenACWY control vaccination. The chain recombines TRBV7-9 with TRBJ1-2, with D tentatively TRBD1 (5 bases). The clonotype comes from an adult in good health. The DNA for the CDR3 is TGTGCCAGCAGCTTAGGGGGACCGTTCGGGGGAAGGAACTATGGCTACACCTTC. Its translation: CASSLGGPFGGRNYGYTF.